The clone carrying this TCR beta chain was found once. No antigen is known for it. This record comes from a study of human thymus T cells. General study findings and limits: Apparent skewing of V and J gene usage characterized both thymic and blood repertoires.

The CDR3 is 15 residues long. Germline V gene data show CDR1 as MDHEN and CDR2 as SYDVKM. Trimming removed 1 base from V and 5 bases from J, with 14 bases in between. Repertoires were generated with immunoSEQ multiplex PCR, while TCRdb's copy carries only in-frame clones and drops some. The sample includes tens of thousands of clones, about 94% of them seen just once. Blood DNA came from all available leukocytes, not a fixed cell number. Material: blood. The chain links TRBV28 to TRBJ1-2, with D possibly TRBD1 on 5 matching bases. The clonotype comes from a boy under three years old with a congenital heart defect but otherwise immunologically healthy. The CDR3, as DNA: TGTGCCAGCAGTTTATCGTTTGACAGAAGGTATGGCTACACCTTC. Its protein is CASSLSFDRRYGYTF.